This is a list of T cell receptor beta chains from one sample in a study of OX40 agonist ivuxolimab in advanced cancers. TCRdb's table, derived via immunoSEQ multiplex PCR, lists solely in-frame clones and lacks some. Here the sample spans tens of thousands of clones, around 85% being singletons. Source: CD4+ or CD8+ T cells sorted from blood, taken in a trial of the OX40 agonist ivuxolimab. The source is an adult with an advanced solid tumor such as melanoma, head and neck, liver or kidney cancer. The CDR3 runs from the conserved cysteine through the conserved F or W. Each record gives: clone size, V gene, J gene, D gene, CDR3 protein, CDR3 DNA. A D gene is named only where the DNA matches it firmly. Clone size is not always given. Where it is, it says once, few, many or a class for expanded clones.

>-|TRBV7-2|TRBJ1-2|TRBD1
CASSWGQGALNYGYTF
TGTGCCAGCAGCTGGGGACAGGGGGCCCTTAACTATGGCTACACCTTC
>-|TRBV2|TRBJ1-2|-
CASSEPGRPYGYTF
TGTGCCAGCAGTGAACCAGGGCGGCCCTATGGCTACACCTTC
>-|TRBV4-2|TRBJ2-2|-
CASSLTVSGELFF
TGTGCCAGCAGCTTAACAGTCTCCGGGGAGCTGTTTTTT
>-|TRBV4-1|TRBJ2-1|TRBD2
CASSQEGGGYNEQFF
TGCGCCAGCAGCCAAGAAGGCGGGGGCTACAATGAGCAGTTCTTC
>-|TRBV4-2|TRBJ2-1|-
CASSQDHGRNEQFF
TGTGCCAGCAGCCAAGATCACGGCCGGAATGAGCAGTTCTTC
>-|TRBV5-1|TRBJ2-7|-
CASSLADPTRSVYEQYF
TGCGCCAGCAGCTTGGCGGACCCGACTAGATCAGTCTACGAGCAGTACTTC
>once|TRBV19|TRBJ1-5|TRBD1
CASSMEGAPWQPQHF
TGTGCCAGTAGTATGGAGGGGGCGCCTTGGCAGCCCCAGCATTTT
>-|TRBV7-8|TRBJ2-3|TRBD2
CASSFVSGGADTQYF
TGTGCCAGCAGCTTTGTTTCCGGGGGGGCAGATACGCAGTATTTT
>-|TRBV27|TRBJ2-2|-
CASSPRGGQGHTGELFF
TGTGCCAGCAGCCCAAGGGGGGGGCAGGGACACACCGGGGAGCTGTTTTTT
>-|TRBV11-2|TRBJ2-2|TRBD1
CASSPRQGATGELFF
TGTGCCAGCAGCCCACGACAGGGGGCCACCGGGGAGCTGTTTTTT
>-|TRBV27|TRBJ2-2|-
CASSLGRGTGPGELFF
TGTGCCAGCAGCCTTGGGCGTGGGACGGGCCCCGGGGAGCTGTTTTTT
>-|TRBV30|TRBJ2-7|-
CAWSAGAMRDF
TGTGCCTGGAGTGCCGGAGCCATGCGGGACTTC
>-|TRBV5-1|TRBJ2-3|-
CASTWRAVDSTDTQYF
TGCGCCAGCACGTGGCGAGCGGTCGATAGCACAGATACGCAGTATTTT
>-|TRBV25-1|TRBJ1-6|TRBD1
CASSETRQGHSPLHF
TGTGCCAGCAGTGAAACCCGACAGGGGCATTCACCCCTCCACTTT
>-|TRBV19|TRBJ2-7|TRBD1
CASSRDRGLNYEQYF
TGTGCCAGTAGTCGGGACAGGGGGCTTAACTACGAGCAGTACTTC
>-|TRBV19|TRBJ2-7|-
CASSPRRALGVHEQYF
TGTGCCAGTAGTCCCAGGCGGGCCCTAGGAGTCCACGAGCAGTACTTC
>-|TRBV12-5|TRBJ2-5|TRBD1
CASGSGTGPWVTQYF
TGTGCTAGTGGTAGCGGGACAGGGCCCTGGGTGACCCAGTACTTC
>-|TRBV7-9|TRBJ2-2|-
CASSVTGNWGTGELFF
TGTGCCAGCAGCGTCACAGGGAATTGGGGTACCGGGGAGCTGTTTTTT
>-|TRBV28|TRBJ1-2|TRBD1
CASSTTDRTYGYTF
TGTGCCAGCAGTACTACGGACAGGACGTATGGCTACACCTTC
>-|TRBV9|TRBJ2-4|TRBD1
CASSEGQGAKNIQYF
TGTGCCAGCAGCGAGGGACAGGGAGCCAAAAACATTCAGTACTTC
>-|TRBV2|TRBJ1-4|-
CASSERDLATNEKLFF
TGTGCCAGCAGTGAGAGGGATCTGGCAACTAATGAAAAACTGTTTTTT
>-|TRBV12-5|TRBJ2-1|TRBD1
CASGLGDRDDEQFF
TGTGCTAGTGGTTTGGGGGACAGGGACGATGAGCAGTTCTTC
>-|TRBV7-2|TRBJ1-4|-
CASSPWRDEKLFF
TGTGCCAGCAGCCCCTGGAGGGATGAAAAACTGTTTTTT
>-|TRBV7-9|TRBJ2-1|-
CASSLSIGDDEQFF
TGTGCCAGCAGCTTATCGATAGGGGACGATGAGCAGTTCTTC
>few|TRBV27|TRBJ2-1|-
CASSPLDQALGNEQFF
TGTGCCAGCAGTCCATTGGACCAAGCCCTGGGGAATGAGCAGTTCTTC
>-|TRBV11-3|TRBJ1-6|TRBD1
CASSPRTGRNSPLHF
TGTGCCAGCAGCCCTAGGACAGGCCGTAATTCACCCCTCCACTTT
>-|TRBV18|TRBJ1-1|TRBD1
CASSQRTGENTEAFF
TGTGCCAGCTCCCAACGGACAGGGGAGAACACTGAAGCTTTCTTT
>few|TRBV14|TRBJ2-7|TRBD2
CASSQAGGASEQYF
TGTGCCAGCAGCCAAGCCGGGGGGGCTTCGGAGCAGTACTTC
>-|TRBV9|TRBJ2-1|TRBD2
CASSPLPGGDYNEQFF
TGTGCCAGCAGCCCCCTCCCGGGGGGGGATTACAATGAGCAGTTCTTC
>few|TRBV11-2|TRBJ2-1|TRBD2
CASSLVGGLPWEQFF
TGTGCCAGCAGCTTAGTTGGGGGACTACCTTGGGAGCAGTTCTTC
>few|TRBV6-5|TRBJ1-5|-
CASSPGAGNQPQHF
TGTGCCAGCAGTCCCGGGGCTGGTAATCAGCCCCAGCATTTT
>-|TRBV15|TRBJ2-7|TRBD2
CATSRDISGGILSYEQYF
TGTGCCACCAGCAGAGATATTAGCGGGGGGATCCTCTCCTACGAGCAGTACTTC
>-|TRBV9|TRBJ1-1|TRBD1
CASSHRDSEAFF
TGTGCCAGCAGCCACCGGGACAGTGAAGCTTTCTTT
>-|TRBV27|TRBJ2-5|-
CASRPHLQETQYF
TGTGCCAGCAGGCCCCATTTGCAAGAGACCCAGTACTTC
>-|TRBV5-1|TRBJ2-6|-
CASSLNRQDLPSGANVLTF
TGCGCCAGCAGCCTCAACCGACAGGACCTACCCTCAGGGGCCAACGTCCTGACTTTC
>few|TRBV19|TRBJ2-3|TRBD2
CATEGGSGGAADTQYF
TGTGCCACCGAGGGGGGGAGCGGGGGAGCGGCAGATACGCAGTATTTT
>-|TRBV10-2|TRBJ2-5|-
CASSVRSRETQYF
TGCGCCAGCAGTGTTAGGTCGCGGGAGACCCAGTACTTC
>few|TRBV2|TRBJ1-1|-
CASSVEGRGTEAFF
TGTGCCAGCAGTGTGGAGGGGCGAGGGACTGAAGCTTTCTTT
>-|TRBV5-1|TRBJ2-1|TRBD2
CASSLVGGGALVYNEQFF
TGCGCCAGCAGCTTGGTTGGCGGGGGGGCACTCGTATACAATGAGCAGTTCTTC
>few|TRBV4-2|TRBJ1-6|-
CASQGPNNSPLHF
TGTGCCAGTCAGGGCCCTAATAATTCACCCCTCCACTTT
>-|TRBV29-1|TRBJ1-6|TRBD1
CSVGQGANSPLHF
TGCAGCGTTGGACAGGGGGCTAATTCACCCCTCCACTTT
>-|TRBV9|TRBJ2-5|-
CASSVGRTAETQYF
TGTGCCAGCAGCGTAGGGAGGACAGCCGAGACCCAGTACTTC
>few|TRBV7-9|TRBJ1-2|-
CASSLASGNYGYTF
TGTGCCAGCAGCTTAGCGTCAGGGAACTATGGCTACACCTTC